The subject of this entry is one T cell receptor (beta chain). The specificity of this receptor is unknown. It has no much larger one-base neighbor in the sample; base qualities were not kept. This sample was included in a study of T cell responses to AZD1222 COVID-19 vaccine (dated by TCRdb to 2020 to 2023). Regarding the research as a whole: A total of about 230 trial participants underwent TCR sequencing, of whom about 200 received two doses of AZD1222 and about 26 received two doses of the MenACWY control vaccine. Trial participants were enrolled by age into subgroups of 18-55, 56-69 and 70-plus years, and around 150, 28 and 57 TCR-sequenced participants, respectively, were included in these subgroups.

The time point label, as the study defines it: about 28 days (+/-7) after the second vaccine dose. AZD1222 recipients whose second dose came at about 4 weeks and those whose second dose came at about 12 weeks were combined into one group, since spike-specific TCR depth and breadth did not differ between the two schedules. Vaccinee samples were obtained from the UK trials COV001 and COV002, which included a single-blind randomized controlled phase 2/3 trial of AZD1222 (ChAdOx1 nCoV-19) in healthy adults. For TCRbeta chain sequencing, PBMC samples from trial participants were taken at day 0 and at day 28 after the second dose. The CDR3 regions of human TCRbeta chains were subjected to immunosequencing. Turning to the authors' computational methods: TCRs in the repertoires were compared against a reference library of SARS-CoV-2-specific TCRs that had been generated with the MIRA antigen-specificity platform. Breadth was defined as the fraction of unique TCRs that were SARS-CoV-2-associated, and depth was defined as the fraction of total T cells that were SARS-CoV-2-associated. Using the MIRA data, each spike-specific TCR was assigned both to the spike region to which the TCR was reactive and to a CD4 or CD8 class. Log10-transformed breadth and depth values were compared by one-way ANOVA with Sidak's multiple comparisons tests. What TCRdb holds here is the immuneACCESS table cut down to in-frame rearrangements. Part of the clones is not present; checked against another copy, under half of the missing clones reflect an unresolved V gene, and the others are unexplained. V, J and clone size reflect that table, while D and trimming were determined from the DNA. For this sample there are some 74,000 clones; 90% appear just once. The ten largest make up roughly 1.4% of the sample.

The full study reports these points: Most participants were white British and females outnumbered males, and the authors suggested that clonal diversity may have been underestimated. After two AZD1222 doses, both the breadth and the depth of spike-specific TCRs were significantly higher than at day 0 and than in MenACWY recipients. Reportedly, close to half of the unique spike-specific TCRs recognized epitopes lying outside the regions that are mutated in the B.1.351 and B.1.1.7 variants. Conclusions about previously exposed vaccinees are limited, since just five to seven AZD1222 recipients were seropositive for SARS-CoV-2 at baseline. In the small 56-69-year group, the increase in depth fell short of significance, most likely because of low power. The whole spike protein was spanned by vaccine-associated CD4 TCRs, and dominant responses were seen in regions 160-218 and 743-854. Because no day 14 peak-response samples were available, the repertoires could be characterized only after the peak T cell response.

The TCR was taken from an adult who received the AZD1222 COVID-19 vaccine. The sample in question was peripheral blood, obtained 28 days after the second AZD1222 dose.

The bases are TGCGCCAGCAGCGCCGGGACACCCTTCACCTACGAGCAGTACTTC. The resulting protein is CASSAGTPFTYEQYF. The chain couples TRBV10-1 to TRBJ2-7, with a tentative D gene TRBD1 over 6 matching bases. The CDR3, from cysteine to phenylalanine, totals 15 residues. Only CDR3 DNA remains: 45 bases, in frame from the first base. V lost 6 bases and J lost 2 bases; the stretch between them is 17 bases long. The CDR1 and CDR2 encoded by the germline V gene (reference sequence) are WNHNN and SYGVQD.